Sequencing of this T cell receptor beta chain was carried out in a study of shared clonotypes between healthy human individuals. About the research overall: Used for every donor were three CD4 naive, three CD4 memory, two CD8 naive and one CD8 memory plate. General study findings and limits: The study sampled only blood, and tissue repertoires likely differ.

The method was immunoSEQ multiplex PCR; TCRdb's version includes in-frame clones alone and lacks a portion of them. The data show some 1,100,000 clones, about 84% seen once. This clone was recorded a few times. The antigen is undetermined. V was clipped by 6 bases and J by 7 bases; unmatched bases: 4. CDR3 size: 13 residues. Germline V gene data show CDR1 as LNHDA and CDR2 as SQIVND (reference sequence). The gene calls are TRBV19 and TRBJ1-5; 9 bases align to TRBD1. Sequencing was carried out using memory CD4+ T cells from PBMCs. As to subset: CD45RA-negative fraction. This receptor was obtained from a young man in good health. Some clones in this sample may be carry-over from other donors' samples. This chain's CDR3 is CASRDRGGQPQHF. The CDR3 nucleotides read TGTGCCAGTAGGGACAGGGGAGGGCAGCCCCAGCATTTT.